A single sample is the source of the 5 T cell receptor beta chains below, sequenced in a study of human T cells and chemical hapten exposure. The time point here: pre-sensitization, week 0. The treatment: therapeutic diphenylcyclopropenone sensitization with weekly scalp DPC. TCRdb ran MiXCR on the RACE reads and lists one entry per CDR3 protein. The table has 99,000 or so distinct CDR3 sequences, less than 14% seen once. Sequencing used whole blood, obtained in connection with sensitization to the hapten diphenylcyclopropenone (DPC). The receptors were gathered from a woman aged 55 to 70 with alopecia areata. Some clones in this sample may be carry-over from other donors' samples.

This clonotype was recorded many times. The chain has TRBV20-1 and TRBJ2-6, with TRBD1 matching over 7 bases. J gave up 9 bases and V 1 base, and 6 bases lay outside the gene matches. This CDR3 spans 14 amino acids. The germline V gene encodes CDR1 DFQATT and CDR2 SNEGSKA (reference sequence). This chain's CDR3 is CSARGATGFNVLTF. The CDR3 DNA is TGCAGTGCTAGAGGGGCGACAGGGTTCAACGTCCTGACTTTC.

The sample holds many counts of this clonotype. The rearrangement uses TRBV6-1 and TRBJ1-2; weak D call: TRBD1 (6 bases). CDR3 length equals 18 residues. CDR1 and CDR2 from the germline V gene are MNHNS and SASEGT. V dropped 4 bases and J dropped 1 base, with 22 bases sitting between them. The CDR3 bases are TGTGCCAGCAGTGGACGACAAGGGGGAGATCAACGTAACTATGGCTACACCTTC. Translation: CASSGRQGGDQRNYGYTF.

This clonotype was detected many times. The rearrangement uses TRBV12-3 or TRBV12-4 and TRBJ1-5; D unclear. CDR3 length equals 14 residues. Trimming stripped 5 bases from V and 3 bases from J, with 11 bases between. CDR3 amino acids: CASSAVNYNQPQHF. CDR3 nucleotide sequence: TGTGCCAGCAGTGCTGTTAATTACAATCAGCCCCAGCATTTT.

This clonotype was found many times. The chain couples TRBV20-1 to TRBJ1-3; unclear D gene. Germline CDR1 reads DFQATT; CDR2 reads SNEGSKA (reference sequence). CDR3 size: 12 residues. V gave up 5 bases and J gave up 2 bases, with 7 bases separating them. For the CDR3, the DNA is TGCAGTGCTTTCCATGCTGGAAACACCATATATTTT. Translating gives CSAFHAGNTIYF.

This chain connects TRBV20-1 to TRBJ1-1, with 9 bases that match TRBD1. The germline gives CDR1 DFQATT, CDR2 SNEGSKA (reference sequence). Trimming took 1 base from V and 0 from J; bases not matched to a gene: 6. This CDR3 region has 16 residues. The CDR3 coding sequence is TGCAGTGCTAGAGGGGTAAACAGGGGGCTGAACACTGAAGCTTTCTTT. Translation gives CSARGVNRGLNTEAFF.